This record looks at one T cell receptor (beta chain) sequence and its context. Germline loops: CDR1 SGHTA, CDR2 FQGNSA. Trimming cost V 9 bases and J 4 bases, with 13 bases left between them. The CDR3 has 13 amino acids. This specimen belongs to a study of blood T cell repertoires in COVID-19. Turning to the study itself: PBMCs, B-cell-depleted T cells, or T cells were the source of the cDNA or gDNA that made up the material.

Only in-frame clones appear in the TCRdb table, and some are missing; sequencing was by immunoSEQ multiplex PCR. The data hold about 50,000 clones, with 90% observed a single time. The TCR comes from an elderly woman with acute or convalescent COVID-19. The chain combines TRBV7-2 with TRBJ2-1; tentatively, D is TRBD2 (5 bases). The material sequenced was peripheral blood. The chain's CDR3 is CASTGSAYNEQFF. DNA for the CDR3: TGTGCCAGTACGGGTAGCGCATACAATGAGCAGTTCTTC.